This T cell receptor (beta chain) emerged from a study of blood T cells in healthy people across ages. Each sample used at least 7 million PBMCs. The ends lost 2 bases at V and 7 bases at J; junction bases unmatched: 9. Germline V CDR1 and CDR2: KGHSH, LQKENI. The CDR3 has 16 amino acids. The authors ran a second PCR of 7 to 11 cycles using a sample-barcoded 5' primer and a J-beta primer mix. Each cDNA molecule was tagged by a template-switch adaptor with 12 random nucleotides. Per-sample output comprised a minimum of 3 million paired-end reads containing CDR3. A single record per CDR3 protein comes from TCRdb applying MiXCR to the 5' RACE reads. The repertoire includes 1.5 million or so distinct CDR3 sequences, 42% of them detected once, and approximately 4% sits in the top ten.

This clonotype originated in a woman aged 18-29 years in good health. Material: blood. This rearrangement joins TRBV18 to TRBJ2-1; TRBD2 matches at 9 bases. DNA of the CDR3: TGTGCCAGCTCACCAAGGCAGCGGGGGGCGAGGAATGAGCAGTTCTTC. It specifies CASSPRQRGARNEQFF.